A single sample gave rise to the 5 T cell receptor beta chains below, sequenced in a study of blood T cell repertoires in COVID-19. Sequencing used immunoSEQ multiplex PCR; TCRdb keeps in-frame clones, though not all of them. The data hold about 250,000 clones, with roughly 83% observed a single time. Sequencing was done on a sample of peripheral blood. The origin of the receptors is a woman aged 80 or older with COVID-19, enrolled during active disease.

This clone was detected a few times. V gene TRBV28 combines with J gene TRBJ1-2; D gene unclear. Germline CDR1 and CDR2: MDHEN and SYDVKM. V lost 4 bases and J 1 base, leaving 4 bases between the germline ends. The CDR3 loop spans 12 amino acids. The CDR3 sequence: CASSYSNYGYTF. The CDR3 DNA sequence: TGTGCCAGCAGTTATAGTAACTATGGCTACACCTTC.

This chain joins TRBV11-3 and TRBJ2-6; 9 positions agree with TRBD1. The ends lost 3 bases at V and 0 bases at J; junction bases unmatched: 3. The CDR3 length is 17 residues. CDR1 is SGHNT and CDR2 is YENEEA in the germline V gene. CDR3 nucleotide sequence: TGTGCCAGCAGCTTGGGACAGGGAGGCTCTGGGGCCAACGTCCTGACTTTC. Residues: CASSLGQGGSGANVLTF.

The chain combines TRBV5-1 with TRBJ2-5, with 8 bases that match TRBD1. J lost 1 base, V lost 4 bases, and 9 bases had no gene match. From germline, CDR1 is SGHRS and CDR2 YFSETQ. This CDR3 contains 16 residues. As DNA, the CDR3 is TGCGCCAGCAGCCGGAACGGACAGGGTATCCAAGAGACCCAGTACTTC. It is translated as CASSRNGQGIQETQYF.

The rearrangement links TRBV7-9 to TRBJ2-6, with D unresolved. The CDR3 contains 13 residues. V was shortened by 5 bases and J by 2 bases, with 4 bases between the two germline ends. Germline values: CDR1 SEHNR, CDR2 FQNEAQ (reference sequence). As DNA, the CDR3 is TGTGCCAGCAGCCAGGCTGGGGCCAACGTCCTGACTTTC. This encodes CASSQAGANVLTF. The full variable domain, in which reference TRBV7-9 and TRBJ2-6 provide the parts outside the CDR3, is DTGVSQNPRHKITKRGQNVTFRCDPISEHNRLYWYRQTLGQGPEFLTYFQNEAQLEKSRLLSDRFSAERPKGSFSTLEIQRTEQGDSAMYLCASSQAGANVLTFGAGSRLTVL.

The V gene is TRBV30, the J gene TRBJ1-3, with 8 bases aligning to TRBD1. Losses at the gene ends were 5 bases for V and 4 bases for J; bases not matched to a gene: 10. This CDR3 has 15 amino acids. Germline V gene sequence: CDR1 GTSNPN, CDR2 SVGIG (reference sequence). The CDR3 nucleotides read TGTGCCTGGGAGGGACCGACAGGGGCCGGAAACACCATATATTTT. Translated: CAWEGPTGAGNTIYF.